The 23 T cell receptor beta chains below come from one sample, sequenced in a study of cytomegalovirus exposure and HLA in healthy donors. The PCR contained 60 Vbeta and 13 Jbeta primers. Produced via immunoSEQ multiplex PCR; TCRdb's table is partial and in-frame only. The sample shows 120,000 to 150,000 clones, around three quarters of them seen only once. Input material: PBMCs. The receptors stem from a man between 40 and 49 years old in good health and CMV-seropositive.

This clone was seen only a few times. J is TRBJ1-1 and V is TRBV6-6, with D perhaps TRBD1 (5 bases). Trimming pared 0 bases from V and 6 bases from J, leaving 5 bases between. There are 12 residues in the CDR3. Germline values: CDR1 MNHNY, CDR2 SVGAGI (reference sequence). The CDR3 nucleotides read TGTGCCAGCAGTTACTCAGGGGCTGAAGCTTTCTTT. Amino acids: CASSYSGAEAFF.

The V and J genes are TRBV21-1 and TRBJ2-1; whether TRBD1, the table's D call, matches the DNA was not checked. TRBV21-1 constitutes a pseudogene. This CDR3 region has 18 residues. Written as DNA, the CDR3 is TGTGCCAGCAGCAAAGCGCACAAGGGCAGGGTGGCCTACAATGAGCAGTTCTTC. The encoded protein is CASSKAHKGRVAYNEQFF.

CDR3 DNA sequence: TGTGCCAGCAGCTTAGTGGCAGTCTCAGGCAATGAGCAGTTCTTC. As protein: CASSLVAVSGNEQFF. The chain recombines TRBV7-2 with TRBJ2-1; D is undetermined. The CDR3 length is 15 residues. With 1 base removed from V and 6 bases from J, the gap between germline ends came to 13 bases. CDR1 is SGHTA, CDR2 FQGNSA, per germline.

The chain has TRBV7-9 and TRBJ1-1; D is uncertain. Germline CDR1 SEHNR, CDR2 FQNEAQ (reference sequence). The V gene lost 1 base and the J gene lost 1 base, with 10 bases spanning the gap. CDR3 size: 15 residues. For the CDR3, the DNA is TGTGCCAGCAGCTTAGAATCGGCAGGGAACACTGAAGCTTTCTTT. Its translation is CASSLESAGNTEAFF. Together with reference TRBV7-9 and TRBJ1-1, the CDR3 gives the full variable domain: DTGVSQNPRHKITKRGQNVTFRCDPISEHNRLYWYRQTLGQGPEFLTYFQNEAQLEKSRLLSDRFSAERPKGSFSTLEIQRTEQGDSAMYLCASSLESAGNTEAFFGQGTRLTVV.

This chain uses TRBV28 with TRBJ2-1, with TRBD2 matching over 14 bases. The germline V gene has CDR1 MDHEN and CDR2 SYDVKM. Unmatched junction bases numbered 9, after V lost 6 bases and J lost 5 bases. There are 17 residues in the CDR3. CDR3 protein: CASRKGLAGVGNNEQFF. The CDR3 nucleotides are TGTGCCAGCAGGAAGGGACTAGCGGGAGTCGGAAACAATGAGCAGTTCTTC.

The gene calls are TRBV7-9 and TRBJ1-1; weak D call: TRBD1 (6 bases). Germline loops: CDR1 SEHNR, CDR2 FQNEAQ (reference sequence). V lost 1 base and J 1 base, leaving 7 bases between the germline ends. This CDR3 is 14 amino acids long. CDR3: CASSLGTENTEAFF. CDR3 nucleotide sequence: TGTGCCAGCAGCTTAGGGACAGAGAACACTGAAGCTTTCTTT.

The chain couples TRBV19 to TRBJ2-3; TRBD1 might be the D (6 bases). V was cut by 10 bases and J by 2 bases, with 16 bases left in between. There are 14 residues in the CDR3. The germline V gene encodes CDR1 LNHDA and CDR2 SQIVND (reference sequence). The CDR3 nucleotides read TGTGCCACTTCTCGGACAGACTCCACAGATACGCAGTATTTT. Amino acid sequence: CATSRTDSTDTQYF.

The chain couples TRBV5-4 to TRBJ2-1, with a weak D call TRBD1 (6 bases). CDR3 length: 17 residues. Germline V gene data show CDR1 as SGHNT and CDR2 as YYREEE (reference sequence). Deletions cut 4 bases from V and 1 base from J, with 18 bases between. This chain's CDR3 is CASSPGVDRTSYNEQFF. As DNA, the CDR3 is TGTGCCAGCAGCCCTGGAGTTGACAGGACTTCCTACAATGAGCAGTTCTTC.

The V and J genes are TRBV28 and TRBJ1-4; no clear D gene. Per germline, CDR1 MDHEN and CDR2 SYDVKM. CDR3 length equals 11 residues. With 4 bases removed from V and 8 bases from J, the gap between germline ends came to 5 bases. In DNA form, the CDR3 reads TGTGCCAGCAGTTCGAGCGAAAAACTGTTTTTT. Translated: CASSSSEKLFF.

The chain is built from TRBV21-1 and TRBJ2-5; TRBD2, the table's D call, lacks a check against the DNA. TRBV21-1 is termed a pseudogene. This CDR3 has 16 residues. The CDR3 loop reads CASSLPGSGRGKAQYF. CDR3 DNA: TGTGCCAGCAGCCTTCCGGGAAGCGGGAGGGGAAAGGCCCAGTACTTC.

The CDR3 protein is CASSGGGNTIYF. The CDR3 DNA reads as TGTGCCAGCTCAGGGGGGGGAAACACCATATATTTT. This chain connects TRBV28 to TRBJ1-3; 7 positions agree with TRBD1. The CDR3 length is 12 residues. The ends lost 8 bases at V and 4 bases at J; junction bases unmatched: 2. CDR1 is MDHEN, CDR2 SYDVKM, per germline.

J is TRBJ1-2 and V is TRBV25-1, with a weak D call TRBD1 (6 bases). This CDR3 is 13 amino acids long. Per germline, CDR1 MGHDK and CDR2 SYGVNS. Trimming left V 7 bases short and J 2 bases short, with 11 bases between. The CDR3 nucleotides read TGTGCCAGCACCCCAGGGGAAAACTATGGCTACACCTTC. Its translation is CASTPGENYGYTF.

CDR3 coding DNA: TGCGCCAGCAGCCAAGGTAGACAGGGGTACACTGAAGCTTTCTTT. Its protein is CASSQGRQGYTEAFF. The chain joins TRBV4-3 to TRBJ1-1; the match to TRBD1 covers 8 bases. J was trimmed by 3 bases and V by 1 base; bases with no gene match: 4. Germline lookup yields CDR1 LGHNA and CDR2 YSLEER. The length of the CDR3 is 15 residues.

The CDR3 DNA sequence: TGTGCCAGCAGCTTAGAACGGGGACTAGCGGGAGGAGAGACCCAGTACTTC. This sequence encodes CASSLERGLAGGETQYF. The rearrangement links TRBV7-2 to TRBJ2-5; 15 positions match TRBD2. Germline CDR1 is SGHTA and CDR2 is FQGNSA. The V gene end was trimmed by 1 base and the J gene end by 4 bases; junction bases not matched to a gene: 4. The CDR3 is 17 amino acids. Full variable domain (outside the CDR3, taken from reference TRBV7-2 and TRBJ2-5): GAGVSQSPSNKVTEKGKDVELRCDPISGHTALYWYRQSLGQGLEFLIYFQGNSAPDKSGLPSDRFSAERTGGSVSTLTIQRTQQEDSAVYLCASSLERGLAGGETQYFGPGTRLLVL.

This chain connects TRBV18 to TRBJ2-5; 7 nucleotides align to TRBD2. Judging by the DNA end, TRBJ2-7 fits better; the J call may be wrong. Germline CDR1 is KGHSH and CDR2 is LQKENI. This CDR3 spans 15 amino acids. The CDR3 DNA is TGTGCCAGCTCACCGAACCGACTAGCTTTTGGCGAGCAGTACTTC. Amino acids: CASSPNRLAFGEQYF.

The V gene is TRBV5-1, the J gene TRBJ2-1, with 8 bases lining up with TRBD2. CDR1 is SGHRS and CDR2 is YFSETQ in the germline V gene. V gave up 0 bases and J gave up 9 bases; unmatched junction bases: 8. The CDR3 length is 15 residues. CDR3 coding DNA: TGCGCCAGCAGCTTGGTAATAAGCGGGAGCGGTGAGCAGTTCTTC. It yields the protein CASSLVISGSGEQFF.

The rearrangement uses TRBV6-1 and TRBJ1-3; D is unclear. V was pared by 7 bases and J by 0 bases, with 13 bases between. This CDR3 region has 15 residues. Germline CDR1 is MNHNS and CDR2 is SASEGT. CDR3 protein: CASTPIGLSGNTIYF. The CDR3, as DNA: TGTGCCAGCACCCCAATCGGTCTCTCTGGAAACACCATATATTTT.

This rearrangement joins TRBV7-9 to TRBJ1-1, with D possibly matching TRBD1 (5 bases). The V end was cut by 1 base, the J end by 7 bases, with 16 bases between. The CDR3 contains 15 residues. Germline CDR1 SEHNR, CDR2 FQNEAQ (reference sequence). The CDR3 sequence is CASSLGAGGIGEAFF. CDR3 coding DNA: TGTGCCAGCAGCTTAGGCGCGGGGGGAATCGGTGAAGCTTTCTTT.

DNA for the CDR3: TGTGCCAGCAGCTCGCGGACTAGCGGGAGTTATGAGCAGTTCTTC. Amino acids: CASSSRTSGSYEQFF. V is TRBV5-4 and J is TRBJ2-1; TRBD2 aligns across 13 bases. CDR1 and CDR2 (germline): SGHNT, YYREEE (reference sequence). The CDR3 totals 15 residues. The junction had 5 bases not matched to a gene; V was cut back by 3 bases and J by 8 bases.

The J gene is TRBJ2-5, the V gene TRBV4-3; D possibly corresponds to TRBD1 (5 bases). The ends were cut back, 0 bases at V and 4 bases at J, with 18 bases in the middle. Germline assignment: CDR1 LGHNA and CDR2 YSLEER. This CDR3 has 17 amino acids. This CDR3 reads CASSQERGSSSRETQYF. The DNA of the CDR3 is TGCGCCAGCAGCCAAGAAAGGGGATCAAGTTCGCGAGAGACCCAGTACTTC.

The chain couples TRBV5-6 to TRBJ2-5, with 7 bases fitting TRBD2. Looked up from germline, CDR1 is SGHDT and CDR2 is YYEEEE. The CDR3 length is 14 residues. J was trimmed by 4 bases and V by 0 bases; bases with no gene match: 3. The CDR3 sequence is CASSLVWGGETQYF. The DNA of the CDR3 is TGTGCCAGCAGCTTGGTTTGGGGGGGAGAGACCCAGTACTTC.

V and J are TRBV5-1 and TRBJ2-7, with D perhaps TRBD1 (5 bases). Germline CDR1 is SGHRS and CDR2 is YFSETQ. This CDR3 has 13 amino acids. V was cut by 5 bases and J by 0 bases, with 9 bases left in between. This CDR3 is CASREGVSYEQYF. CDR3 in DNA: TGCGCCAGCAGGGAAGGGGTCTCCTACGAGCAGTACTTC.

This sequence joins TRBV5-1 and TRBJ2-5; 11 bases align to TRBD2. The J call may be incorrect, as the DNA end agrees better with TRBJ2-7. Germline-derived CDR1 and CDR2 are SGHRS and YFSETQ. This CDR3 has 16 amino acids. The CDR3 loop reads CASSHGTSGGPLEQYF. CDR3 coding DNA: TGCGCCAGCAGCCACGGGACTAGCGGAGGCCCCCTCGAGCAGTACTTC.